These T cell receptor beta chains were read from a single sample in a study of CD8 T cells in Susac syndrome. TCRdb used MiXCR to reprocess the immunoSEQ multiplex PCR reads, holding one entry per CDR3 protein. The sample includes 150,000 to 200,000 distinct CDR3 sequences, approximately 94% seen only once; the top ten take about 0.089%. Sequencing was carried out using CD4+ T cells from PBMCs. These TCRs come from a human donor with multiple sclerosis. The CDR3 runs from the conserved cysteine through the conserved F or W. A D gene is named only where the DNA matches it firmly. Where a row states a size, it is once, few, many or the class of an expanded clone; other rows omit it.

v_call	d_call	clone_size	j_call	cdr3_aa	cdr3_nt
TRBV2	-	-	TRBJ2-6	CASLRVSGANVLTF	TGTGCCAGCTTGAGGGTCTCTGGGGCCAACGTCCTGACTTTC
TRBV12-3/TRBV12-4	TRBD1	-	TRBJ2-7	CASSSSLRDRPYEQYF	TGTGCCAGCAGTTCGAGCCTTCGGGACAGGCCCTACGAGCAGTACTTC
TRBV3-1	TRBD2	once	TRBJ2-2	CASRLIGLVGTGELFF	TGTGCCAGCAGATTGATCGGACTAGTAGGGACCGGGGAGCTGTTTTTT
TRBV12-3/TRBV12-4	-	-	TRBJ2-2	CASSLMGERGTGELFF	TGTGCCAGCAGTTTAATGGGGGAGAGAGGGACCGGGGAGCTGTTTTTT
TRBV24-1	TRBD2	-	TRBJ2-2	CATEELAGSNTGELFF	TGTGCCACAGAAGAACTAGCGGGGTCGAACACCGGGGAGCTGTTTTTT
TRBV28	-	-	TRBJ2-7	CASSPGQTYEQYF	TGTGCCAGCAGTCCAGGACAGACCTACGAGCAGTACTTC
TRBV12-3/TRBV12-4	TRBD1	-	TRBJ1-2	CASIKTGGDGYTF	TGTGCCAGCATCAAGACAGGGGGCGATGGCTACACCTTC
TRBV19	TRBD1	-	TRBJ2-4	CATTSLGQGSKNIQYF	TGTGCCACTACTAGTCTGGGACAGGGTAGCAAAAACATTCAGTACTTC
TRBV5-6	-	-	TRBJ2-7	CASSRTSYEQYF	TGTGCCAGCAGTAGGACATCATACGAGCAGTACTTC
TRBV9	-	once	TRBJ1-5	CASSATHLSNQPQHF	TGTGCCAGCAGCGCCACTCATCTTAGCAATCAGCCCCAGCATTTT
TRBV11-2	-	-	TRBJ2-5	CASSLGVGGSQETQYF	TGTGCCAGCAGCTTAGGGGTGGGTGGGTCCCAAGAGACCCAGTACTTC
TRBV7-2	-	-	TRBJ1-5	CASSPLTQGGQPQHF	TGTGCCAGCAGCCCGCTTACCCAAGGAGGACAGCCCCAGCATTTT
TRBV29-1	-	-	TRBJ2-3	CSVPSTDTQYF	TGCAGCGTACCGTCCACAGATACGCAGTATTTT
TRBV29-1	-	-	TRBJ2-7	CSVGSGDEQYF	TGCAGCGTTGGGTCCGGAGACGAGCAGTACTTC
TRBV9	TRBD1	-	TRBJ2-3	CASSPETGGAFGTDTQYF	TGTGCCAGCAGCCCCGAGACAGGGGGCGCTTTCGGCACAGATACGCAGTATTTT
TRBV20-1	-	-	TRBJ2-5	CSAYIGRQETQYF	TGCAGTGCGTACATAGGGCGTCAAGAGACCCAGTACTTC
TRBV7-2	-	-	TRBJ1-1	CASSLVKDGNTEAFF	TGTGCCAGCAGTCTCGTGAAGGATGGGAACACTGAAGCTTTCTTT
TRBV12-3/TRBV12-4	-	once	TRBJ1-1	CASSRRAHKAFF	TGTGCCAGCAGCCGCCGGGCCCATAAAGCTTTCTTT
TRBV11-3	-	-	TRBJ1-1	CASSSGPGTEAFF	TGTGCCAGCAGCTCTGGGCCGGGCACTGAAGCTTTCTTT
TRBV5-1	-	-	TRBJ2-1	CASSGGGSRPNEQFF	TGCGCCAGCAGCGGCGGCGGTTCCCGTCCCAATGAGCAGTTCTTC
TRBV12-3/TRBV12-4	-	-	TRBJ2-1	CASTPSGSGEGEQFF	TGTGCCAGCACCCCCTCAGGCTCGGGAGAAGGAGAGCAGTTCTTC
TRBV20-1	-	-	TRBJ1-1	CSASPNTEAFF	TGCAGTGCTAGTCCAAACACTGAAGCTTTCTTT
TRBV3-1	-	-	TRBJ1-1	CASSQGVGTLNTEAFF	TGTGCCAGCAGCCAAGGGGTAGGGACGTTGAACACTGAAGCTTTCTTT
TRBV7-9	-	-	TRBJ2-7	CASTPGGALSYEQYF	TGTGCCAGCACCCCGGGGGGCGCGCTCTCCTACGAGCAGTACTTC
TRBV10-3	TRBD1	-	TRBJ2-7	CAISAGQGAYEQYF	TGTGCCATCAGTGCTGGACAGGGGGCCTACGAGCAGTACTTC
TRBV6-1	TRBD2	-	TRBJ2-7	CASSEVGRGYEQYF	TGTGCCAGCAGTGAAGTTGGGAGGGGCTACGAGCAGTACTTC
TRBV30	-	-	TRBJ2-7	CACGAGAYEQYF	TGTGCCTGCGGGGCAGGGGCCTACGAGCAGTACTTC
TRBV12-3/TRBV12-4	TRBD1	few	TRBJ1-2	CASSPEDRGGYTF	TGTGCCAGCAGTCCAGAGGACAGGGGTGGCTACACCTTC
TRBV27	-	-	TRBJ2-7	CASSFLGNEQYF	TGTGCCAGCAGTTTTTTAGGGAACGAGCAGTACTTC
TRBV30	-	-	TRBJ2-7	CAWSMSYEQYF	TGTGCCTGGAGTATGTCCTACGAGCAGTACTTC
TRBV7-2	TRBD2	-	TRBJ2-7	CASSLARGLAAAEQYF	TGTGCCAGCAGCTTAGCGAGGGGACTAGCGGCTGCCGAGCAGTACTTC
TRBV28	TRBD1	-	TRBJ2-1	CASSPNPGGSWGEQFF	TGTGCCAGCAGTCCCAATCCAGGGGGCTCGTGGGGTGAGCAGTTCTTC
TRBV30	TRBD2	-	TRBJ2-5	CAWSTSGGRGTQYF	TGTGCCTGGAGTACTAGCGGTGGGAGGGGGACCCAGTACTTC
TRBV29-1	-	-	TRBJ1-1	CSTDGKNTEAFF	TGCAGCACTGACGGGAAGAACACTGAAGCTTTCTTT
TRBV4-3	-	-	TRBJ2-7	CASSQDRQRGQYF	TGCGCCAGCAGCCAAGATCGACAAAGAGGGCAGTACTTC
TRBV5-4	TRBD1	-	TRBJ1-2	CASTEGTGASGYTF	TGTGCCAGCACCGAAGGGACAGGTGCCTCTGGCTACACCTTC
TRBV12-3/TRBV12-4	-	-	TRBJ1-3	CASSFSAGMLNTIYF	TGTGCCAGCAGTTTTTCAGCAGGGATGTTAAACACCATATATTTT
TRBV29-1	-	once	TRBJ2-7	CSVGVWSTYEQYF	TGCAGCGTTGGTGTGTGGAGCACCTACGAGCAGTACTTC
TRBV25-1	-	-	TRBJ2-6	CASREGGAGANVLTF	TGTGCCAGCAGGGAGGGGGGAGCTGGGGCCAACGTCCTGACTTTC
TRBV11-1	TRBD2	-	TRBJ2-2	CASSLAYALAGQRTSGELFF	TGTGCCAGCAGCTTAGCGTATGCCCTAGCGGGACAGAGGACCAGCGGGGAGCTGTTTTTT